At least ten counts were recorded for the clone carrying this T cell receptor (beta chain). This entry belongs to a study of patients and donors after allogeneic stem cell transplantation. TCRdb re-analysed the RT-PCR reads in MiXCR, keeping a single row per CDR3 protein. The data show about 410,000 distinct CDR3 sequences, under 20% seen once. Germline V gene lookup returns CDR1 LGHDT and CDR2 YNNKEL (reference sequence). This CDR3 has 14 residues. V was trimmed by 0 bases and J by 2 bases, leaving 6 bases between them. The sequence came from a human donor who was either an allogeneic HSCT recipient or a stem cell or donor lymphocyte infusion donor (not recorded which). It is not recorded whose cells these are; they may come from a transplant donor. The gene calls are TRBV3-1 and TRBJ2-3; D not resolved. Sequencing used blood, either unsorted or a sorted T cell fraction (not recorded which). The CDR3 bases are TGTGCCAGCAGCCAAGAACAGCCCACAGATACGCAGTATTTT. The encoded protein is CASSQEQPTDTQYF.